The present entry profiles one T cell receptor beta chain with its context. This sample was included in a study of blood T cell repertoires in COVID-19. Study-wide background: Donors in the United States, Italy and Spain gave samples during acute or convalescent COVID-19. Sources were T cells, B-cell-depleted T cells, or PBMCs; the material itself was cDNA or gDNA.

Per the authors' pipeline: Reference gene primer amplification gave estimated nucleated cell counts. Generated by immunoSEQ multiplex PCR, the TCRdb table keeps only in-frame clones and is missing some. The DNA gave D and trimming, while V, J and clone size come from that table. The data show about 83,000 clones, roughly 80% seen once. The sequenced sample consisted of peripheral blood. The TCR comes from a woman older than 75 with acute or convalescent COVID-19.

CDR3 sequence reads: CASRTSGGAGETQYF. CDR3 bases: TGTGCCAGCAGGACTAGCGGGGGGGCTGGTGAGACCCAGTACTTC. V gene TRBV2 combines with J gene TRBJ2-5; 14 nucleotides line up with TRBD2. Per the germline V gene, CDR1 is SNHLY and CDR2 is FYNNEI. The V and J ends lost 6 bases and 5 bases, in that order; junction bases with no gene match: 5. This CDR3 has 15 amino acids. Based on the CDR3 plus reference TRBV2 and TRBJ2-5, the full variable domain is EPEVTQTPSHQVTQMGQEVILRCVPISNHLYFYWYRQILGQKVEFLVSFYNNEISEKSEIFDDQFSVERPDGSNFTLKIRSTKLEDSAMYFCASRTSGGAGETQYFGPGTRLLVL.